The T cell receptor (beta chain) described here comes from a study of cytomegalovirus exposure and HLA in healthy donors. Whole-study findings and limits: TCR beta sequences numbering around 15,000 were associated with HLA alleles at 0.05 false discovery rate in a later analysis. Later, an analysis showed that TCR beta chains associated with HLA were more clonally expanded than others that were equally common. V segments that were indistinguishable, TRBV6-2 and TRBV6-3 among them, were omitted from analysis.

The PCR was carried out with 60 Vbeta primers and 13 Jbeta primers. The repertoire was sequenced with immunoSEQ multiplex PCR; TCRdb's copy has only in-frame clones and lacks some. This table holds tens of thousands of clones, 70% to 85% found once. This clone has a single count. The antigen remains unidentified. The V and J ends lost 7 bases and 4 bases, in that order; junction bases with no gene match: 20. This CDR3 comprises 18 residues. Germline lookup yields CDR1 WNHNN and CDR2 SYGVQD (reference sequence). This clonotype originated in a man between 35 and 55 years old in good health and CMV-seronegative. Sequencing used PBMCs. The chain couples TRBV10-1 to TRBJ2-7; 9 nucleotides agree with TRBD1. DNA for the CDR3: TGCGCCAGCAAAATCATCACGATCGAAGGACAGGGGACTTACGAGCAGTACTTC. Protein product: CASKIITIEGQGTYEQYF.